This record covers a single T cell receptor (beta chain). Its antigen is undetermined. The data were obtained in a study of PD-1 blockade in mismatch repair-deficient tumors. For the study at large: All were previously treated, progressing patients with around 12 mismatch repair-deficient cancer types.

CDR3 size: 14 residues. Germline lookup yields CDR1 SGHVS and CDR2 FQNEAQ. The V gene end was trimmed by 2 bases and the J gene end by 5 bases; junction bases not matched to a gene: 4. Study-level findings and limits: Tumor-resident clones, often absent from pretreatment blood, expanded after pembrolizumab and then contracted.

Every patient had mismatch repair deficiency by PCR or immunohistochemistry. The TCR-sequenced patients were a few responders to pembrolizumab. TCRdb's table, derived via immunoSEQ multiplex PCR, lists solely in-frame clones and lacks some. The data contain around 100,000 clones, about 80% of them singletons. This chain connects TRBV7-8 to TRBJ2-5, with TRBD2 identical over 8 bases. The TCR originated in an adult with mismatch repair-deficient cancer. The sequences come from peripheral blood, collected 60 to 65 weeks after starting pembrolizumab. The CDR3 reads CASSLSGSTETQYF. The CDR3 nucleotides are TGTGCCAGCAGCTTAAGCGGGAGCACCGAGACCCAGTACTTC.